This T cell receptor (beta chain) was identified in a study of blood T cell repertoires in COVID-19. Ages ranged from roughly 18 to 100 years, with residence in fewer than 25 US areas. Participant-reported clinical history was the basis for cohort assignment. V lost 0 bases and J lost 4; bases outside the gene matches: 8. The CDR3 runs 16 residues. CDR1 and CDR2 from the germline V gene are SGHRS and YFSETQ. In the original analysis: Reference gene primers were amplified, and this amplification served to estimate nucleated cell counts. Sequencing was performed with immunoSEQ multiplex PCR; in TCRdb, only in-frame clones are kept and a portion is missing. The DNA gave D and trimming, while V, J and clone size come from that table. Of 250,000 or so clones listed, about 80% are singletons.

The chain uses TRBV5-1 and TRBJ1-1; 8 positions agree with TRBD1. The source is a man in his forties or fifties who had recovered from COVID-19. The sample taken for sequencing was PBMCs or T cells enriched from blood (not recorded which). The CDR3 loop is CASSLGAHTGGTEAFF. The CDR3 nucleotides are TGCGCCAGCAGCTTGGGGGCCCACACAGGGGGCACTGAAGCTTTCTTT. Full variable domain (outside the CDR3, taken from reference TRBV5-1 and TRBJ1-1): KAGVTQTPRYLIKTRGQQVTLSCSPISGHRSVSWYQQTPGQGLQFLFEYFSETQRNKGNFPGRFSGRQFSNSRSEMNVSTLELGDSALYLCASSLGAHTGGTEAFFGQGTRLTVV.